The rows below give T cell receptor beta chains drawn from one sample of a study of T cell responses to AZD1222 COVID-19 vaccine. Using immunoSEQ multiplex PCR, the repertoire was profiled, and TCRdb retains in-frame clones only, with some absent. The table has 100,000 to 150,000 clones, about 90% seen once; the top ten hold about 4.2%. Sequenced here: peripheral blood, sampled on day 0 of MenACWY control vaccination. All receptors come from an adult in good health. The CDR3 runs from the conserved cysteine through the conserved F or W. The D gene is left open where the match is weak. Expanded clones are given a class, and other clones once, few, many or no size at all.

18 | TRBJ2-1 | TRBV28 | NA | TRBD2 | CASSSEVLAGGFYNEQFF | TGTGCCAGCAGTTCCGAGGTGCTAGCGGGAGGATTCTACAATGAGCAGTTCTTC
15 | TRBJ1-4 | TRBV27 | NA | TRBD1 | CASRGGQGVNEKLFF | TGTGCCAGCAGGGGGGGACAGGGGGTTAATGAAAAACTGTTTTTT
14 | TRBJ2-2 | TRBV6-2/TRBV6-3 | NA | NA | CASSRGPETGELFF | TGTGCCAGCAGCCGGGGACCAGAAACCGGGGAGCTGTTTTTT
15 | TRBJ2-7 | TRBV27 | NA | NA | CASSPRGGGLYEQYF | TGTGCCAGCAGTCCTCGTGGAGGGGGCCTTTACGAGCAGTACTTC
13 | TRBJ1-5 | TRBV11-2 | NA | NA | CASSRLVNQPQHF | TGTGCCAGCAGCCGCCTTGTCAATCAGCCCCAGCATTTT
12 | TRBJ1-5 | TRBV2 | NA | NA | CASSVSNQPQHF | TGTGCCAGCAGTGTTAGCAATCAGCCCCAGCATTTT
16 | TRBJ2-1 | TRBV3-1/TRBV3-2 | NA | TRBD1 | CASSPRGQGTYNEQFF | TGTGCCAGCAGCCCCCGGGGACAGGGGACCTACAATGAGCAGTTCTTC
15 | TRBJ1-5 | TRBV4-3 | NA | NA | CASSQDQGSNQPQHF | TGCGCCAGCAGCCAAGATCAGGGTTCCAATCAGCCCCAGCATTTT
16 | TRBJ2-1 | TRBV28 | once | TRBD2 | CASSPKFSGGSNEQFF | TGTGCCAGCAGTCCCAAATTCAGCGGGGGCTCGAATGAGCAGTTCTTC
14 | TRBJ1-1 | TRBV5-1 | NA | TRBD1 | CASSLRQGNTEAFF | TGCGCCAGCAGCCTAAGACAGGGGAACACTGAAGCTTTCTTT
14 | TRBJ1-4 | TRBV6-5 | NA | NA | CASSPTTQNEKLFF | TGTGCCAGCAGTCCCACCACCCAAAATGAAAAACTGTTTTTT
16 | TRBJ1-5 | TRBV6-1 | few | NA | CASSEFAGSSNQPQHF | TGTGCCAGCAGTGAATTCGCGGGGTCGAGCAATCAGCCCCAGCATTTT
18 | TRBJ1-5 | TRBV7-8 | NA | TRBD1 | CASSASGLGGSSHQPQHF | TGTGCCAGCAGCGCATCCGGGTTAGGGGGCTCTAGCCATCAGCCCCAGCATTTT
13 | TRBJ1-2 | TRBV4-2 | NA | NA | CASRGGEGYGYTF | TGTGCCAGCAGGGGGGGGGAGGGCTATGGCTACACCTTC
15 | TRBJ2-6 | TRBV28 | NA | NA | CASSPEGGGANVLTF | TGTGCCAGCAGTCCAGAGGGGGGTGGGGCCAACGTCCTGACTTTC
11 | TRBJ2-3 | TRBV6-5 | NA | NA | CASSYLDTQYF | TGTGCCAGCAGTTACTTGGATACGCAGTATTTT
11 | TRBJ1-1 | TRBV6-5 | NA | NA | CASRWNTEAFF | TGTGCCAGCAGATGGAACACTGAAGCTTTCTTT
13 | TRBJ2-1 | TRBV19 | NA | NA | CASSIGLNNEQFF | TGTGCCAGTAGTATCGGACTCAACAATGAGCAGTTCTTC
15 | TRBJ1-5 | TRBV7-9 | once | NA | CASSLGESGNQPQHF | TGTGCCAGCAGCTTAGGGGAAAGTGGCAATCAGCCCCAGCATTTT
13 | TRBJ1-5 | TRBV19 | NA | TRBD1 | CASTGTAFRPQHF | TGTGCCAGTACCGGGACAGCGTTTAGGCCCCAGCATTTT
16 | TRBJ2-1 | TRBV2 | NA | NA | CASSGKGGGSYNEQFF | TGTGCCAGCAGCGGCAAGGGGGGAGGCTCCTACAATGAGCAGTTCTTC
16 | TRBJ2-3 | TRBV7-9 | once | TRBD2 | CASSYRLAGGGDTQYF | TGTGCCAGCAGCTATAGACTAGCGGGAGGAGGAGATACGCAGTATTTT
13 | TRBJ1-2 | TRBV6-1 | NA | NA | CASSEDSSYGYTF | TGTGCCAGCAGTGAGGACAGTTCCTATGGCTACACCTTC
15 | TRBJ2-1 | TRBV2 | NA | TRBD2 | CASSPETSGSGEQFF | TGTGCCAGCAGCCCAGAGACTAGCGGGAGTGGTGAGCAGTTCTTC
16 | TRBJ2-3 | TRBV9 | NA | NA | CASSVQGGPSTDTQYF | TGTGCCAGCAGCGTTCAGGGGGGACCTAGCACAGATACGCAGTATTTT
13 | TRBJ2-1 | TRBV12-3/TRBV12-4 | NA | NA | CASSFSSYNEQFF | TGTGCCAGCAGTTTTAGCTCCTACAATGAGCAGTTCTTC
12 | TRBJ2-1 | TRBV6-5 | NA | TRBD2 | CASRGGRNEQFF | TGTGCCAGCAGGGGAGGGCGGAATGAGCAGTTCTTC
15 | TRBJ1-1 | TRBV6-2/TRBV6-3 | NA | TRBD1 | CASSPQRTGGNGAFF | TGTGCCAGCAGTCCCCAACGGACAGGGGGAAACGGAGCTTTCTTT
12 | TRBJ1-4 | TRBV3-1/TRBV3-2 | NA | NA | CASSQGAEKLFF | TGTGCCAGCAGCCAAGGAGCTGAAAAACTGTTTTTT
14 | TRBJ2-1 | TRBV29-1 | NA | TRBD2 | CSVGRGSSYNEQFF | TGCAGCGTTGGCCGCGGGAGCTCCTACAATGAGCAGTTCTTC
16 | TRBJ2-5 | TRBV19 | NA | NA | CASSIEGGGSGKTQYF | TGTGCCAGTAGTATAGAGGGGGGCGGGAGCGGGAAGACCCAGTACTTC
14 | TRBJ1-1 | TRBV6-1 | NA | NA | CASSERPGNTEAFF | TGTGCCAGCAGTGAAAGGCCAGGGAACACTGAAGCTTTCTTT
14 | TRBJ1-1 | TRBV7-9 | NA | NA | CASSLTGAVTEAFF | TGTGCCAGCAGCTTAACCGGGGCGGTCACTGAAGCTTTCTTT
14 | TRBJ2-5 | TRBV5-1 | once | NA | CASSRDTTKETQYF | TGCGCCAGCAGCCGGGACACTACGAAAGAGACCCAGTACTTC
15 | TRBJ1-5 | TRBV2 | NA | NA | CASKSETYSNQPQHF | TGTGCCAGCAAGTCTGAGACGTATAGCAATCAGCCCCAGCATTTT
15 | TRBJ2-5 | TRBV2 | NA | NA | CASRGGQGVGETQYF | TGTGCCAGCAGAGGGGGGCAGGGGGTTGGAGAGACCCAGTACTTC
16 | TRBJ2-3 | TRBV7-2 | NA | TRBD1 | CASSLGPGQGLDTQYF | TGTGCCAGCAGCTTAGGGCCGGGACAGGGGTTAGATACGCAGTATTTT
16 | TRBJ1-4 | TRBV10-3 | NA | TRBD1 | CAISRTGRATNEKLFF | TGTGCCATCAGCAGGACAGGGCGTGCAACTAATGAAAAACTGTTTTTT
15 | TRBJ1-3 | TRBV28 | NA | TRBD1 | CASSPGQASGNTIYF | TGTGCCAGCAGTCCGGGACAGGCCTCTGGAAACACCATATATTTT
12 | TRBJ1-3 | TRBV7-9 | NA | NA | CASTQTGNTIYF | TGTGCCAGCACCCAAACTGGAAACACCATATATTTT
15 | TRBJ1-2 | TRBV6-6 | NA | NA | CASSYPLSPEVSYTF | TGTGCCAGCAGTTACCCTCTGAGCCCAGAAGTTAGCTACACCTTC
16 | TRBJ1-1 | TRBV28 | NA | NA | CASSVGTLGKNTEAFF | TGTGCCAGCAGCGTCGGGACACTGGGGAAGAACACTGAAGCTTTCTTT
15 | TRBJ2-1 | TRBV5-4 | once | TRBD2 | CASSPGLAGENEQFF | TGTGCCAGCAGCCCCGGACTAGCGGGGGAAAATGAGCAGTTCTTC
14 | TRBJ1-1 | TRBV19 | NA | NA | CASSIAPEDTEAFF | TGTGCCAGTAGTATAGCCCCGGAGGACACTGAAGCTTTCTTT
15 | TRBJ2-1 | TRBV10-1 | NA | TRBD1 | CASRNRGSNNNEQFF | TGCGCCAGCAGGAACAGGGGTAGTAATAACAATGAGCAGTTCTTC
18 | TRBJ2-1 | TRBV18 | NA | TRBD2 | CASSEPIAGLAVYNEQFF | TGTGCCAGCTCAGAACCGATAGCGGGACTAGCGGTTTACAATGAGCAGTTCTTC
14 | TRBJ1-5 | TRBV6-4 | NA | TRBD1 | CASSARGDNQPQHF | TGTGCCAGCAGTGCCAGGGGGGACAATCAGCCCCAGCATTTT
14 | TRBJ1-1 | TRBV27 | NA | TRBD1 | CASTPGQVGTEAFF | TGTGCCAGCACCCCCGGACAGGTTGGCACTGAAGCTTTCTTT
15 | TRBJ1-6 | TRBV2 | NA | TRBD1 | CASSGQGEGNSPLHF | TGTGCCAGCAGTGGACAGGGGGAAGGTAATTCACCCCTCCACTTT
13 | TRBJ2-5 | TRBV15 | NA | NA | CATSRRPQETQYF | TGTGCCACCAGCAGAAGACCCCAAGAGACCCAGTACTTC
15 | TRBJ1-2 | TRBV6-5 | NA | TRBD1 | CASSYSPTQGLGYTF | TGTGCCAGCAGTTACTCGCCAACACAGGGGCTTGGCTACACCTTC
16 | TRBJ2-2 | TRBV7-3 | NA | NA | CASSQLGPGNTGELFF | TGTGCCAGCAGCCAACTGGGACCGGGAAACACCGGGGAGCTGTTTTTT
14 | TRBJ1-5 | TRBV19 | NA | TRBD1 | CASSIYRGNQPQHF | TGTGCCAGTAGTATTTACAGGGGTAATCAGCCCCAGCATTTT
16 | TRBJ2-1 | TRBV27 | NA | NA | CASSATRDISVNEQFF | TGTGCCAGCAGTGCAACCCGGGACATTTCTGTGAATGAGCAGTTCTTC
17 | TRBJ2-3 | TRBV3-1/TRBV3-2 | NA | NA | CASSQDRNRASTDTQYF | TGTGCCAGCAGCCAAGATAGGAACCGGGCTAGCACAGATACGCAGTATTTT
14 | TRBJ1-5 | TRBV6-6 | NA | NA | CASSYSGGYQPQHF | TGTGCCAGCAGTTACTCGGGAGGTTATCAGCCCCAGCATTTT
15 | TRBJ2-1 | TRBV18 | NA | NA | CASSPTQRNGQEQFF | TGTGCCAGCTCACCCACTCAGCGGAACGGTCAAGAGCAGTTCTTC
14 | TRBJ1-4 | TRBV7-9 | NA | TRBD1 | CASTSGTENEKLFF | TGTGCCAGCACCAGCGGGACAGAAAATGAAAAACTGTTTTTT
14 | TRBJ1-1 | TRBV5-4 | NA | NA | CASSWGRVNTEAFF | TGTGCCAGCAGCTGGGGACGGGTGAACACTGAAGCTTTCTTT
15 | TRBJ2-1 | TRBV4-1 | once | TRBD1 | CASSQEGQGNNEQFF | TGCGCCAGCAGCCAAGAAGGACAGGGGAACAATGAGCAGTTCTTC